Listed below are T cell receptor beta chains from one sample, sequenced in a study of blood T cell repertoires in COVID-19. Measured with immunoSEQ multiplex PCR; TCRdb has only the in-frame clones, and not every one. The sample includes about 150,000 clones, roughly nine tenths of them seen just once. The sample consisted of peripheral blood. The origin of the receptors is a man in his late teens or twenties with COVID-19, enrolled during active disease. The CDR3 runs from the conserved cysteine through the conserved F or W. D genes are given only for firm matches. Only some rows state a clone size, as once, few, many or a class for expanded clones.

j_call,clone_size,v_call,d_call,cdr3_nt,cdr3_aa
TRBJ2-3,NA,TRBV19,NA,TGTGCCAGTAGTATCCAGGACAGACATACGCAGTATTTT,CASSIQDRHTQYF
TRBJ2-7,NA,TRBV27,TRBD1,TGTGCCAGCAGTCCTCTCAGGGGGTCAGGATACGAGCAGTACTTC,CASSPLRGSGYEQYF
TRBJ2-7,NA,TRBV6-2/TRBV6-3,NA,TGTGCCAGCAGTTACCCCACCCCCCGACAGCGTCCTTCCACCTACGAGCAGTACTTC,CASSYPTPRQRPSTYEQYF
TRBJ1-1,NA,TRBV7-6,TRBD1,TGTGCCAGCAGCTTGCGGACAGGGGGGTTTGAAGCTTTCTTT,CASSLRTGGFEAFF
TRBJ2-3,NA,TRBV5-4,TRBD2,TGTGCCAGCAGCTTGAAGCTACTAGCGGGTTCTAGCACAGATACGCAGTATTTT,CASSLKLLAGSSTDTQYF
TRBJ2-2,NA,TRBV5-1,NA,TGCGCCAGCACCCTTATTGGCGGGAACACCGGGGAGCTGTTTTTT,CASTLIGGNTGELFF
TRBJ2-2,once,TRBV7-7,TRBD1,TGTGCTAGCAGCCGGGACAGTAACATCGGGGAGCTGTTTTTT,CASSRDSNIGELFF
TRBJ1-6,NA,TRBV5-1,TRBD1,TGCGCCAGCAGCTTGACCGGGACAGGCCCTGGGAATTCACCCCTCCACTTT,CASSLTGTGPGNSPLHF
TRBJ2-1,few,TRBV18,TRBD2,TGTGCCAGCTCACCAGGGCTAGCGGGAGGAGATGAGCAGTTCTTC,CASSPGLAGGDEQFF
TRBJ1-2,NA,TRBV6-6,TRBD1,TGTGCCAGCAGCGGGGACAGGGGGAAGGGTGGCTACACCTTC,CASSGDRGKGGYTF
TRBJ1-5,NA,TRBV27,NA,TGTGCCAGCAAGGCGGAGTCGAGCAATCAGCCCCAGCATTTT,CASKAESSNQPQHF
TRBJ1-1,NA,TRBV19,NA,TGTGCCAGTAGTAAGGGGCAGGGTAAAATGAACACTGAAGCTTTCTTT,CASSKGQGKMNTEAFF
TRBJ1-2,NA,TRBV28,NA,TGTGCCAGCAGTGTTTCCGTTGGCCCCGGGTCCTATGGCTACACCTTC,CASSVSVGPGSYGYTF
TRBJ1-2,NA,TRBV28,NA,TGTGCCAGCAGTCTGGCGACAAGCTATGGCTACACCTTC,CASSLATSYGYTF
TRBJ2-1,NA,TRBV4-1,TRBD2,TGCGCCAGCAACTGGGGGGAAGGAAGGACTAGCGGGAGGTTCAATGAGCAGTTCTTC,CASNWGEGRTSGRFNEQFF
TRBJ2-6,NA,TRBV18,NA,TGTGCCAGCTCACCACCGATTTTTGAACAGGGTGGGTCTGAGGCCAACGTCCTGACTTTC,CASSPPIFEQGGSEANVLTF
TRBJ2-2,NA,TRBV29-1,TRBD1,TGCAGCGTTGCGGGGACAGGGGGCACCGGGGAGCTGTTTTTT,CSVAGTGGTGELFF
TRBJ2-2,NA,TRBV28,NA,TGTGCCAGCAGTCTGGGCAGGGGCACTCTGAGCACCGGGGAGCTGTTTTTT,CASSLGRGTLSTGELFF
TRBJ2-7,NA,TRBV30,TRBD1,TGTGCCTGGAGTGGCCCAGGGGGAACCCACGAGCAGTACTTC,CAWSGPGGTHEQYF
TRBJ2-2,NA,TRBV18,NA,TGTGCCAGCTCACCACGGGGCAGCGATTCCGGGGAGCTGTTTTTT,CASSPRGSDSGELFF
TRBJ2-3,NA,TRBV27,TRBD1,TGTGCCAGCAGTATACTTCAGGGGGCAATGACGCAGTATTTT,CASSILQGAMTQYF
TRBJ1-2,NA,TRBV11-1,TRBD1,TGTGCCAGCAGCCCCGGGACAGGGAATGGCTACACCTTC,CASSPGTGNGYTF
TRBJ1-1,NA,TRBV5-1,TRBD1,TGCGCCAGCAGCTGGGGGACAGGGGGCCCGAACACTGAAGCTTTCTTT,CASSWGTGGPNTEAFF
TRBJ2-7,NA,TRBV12-3/TRBV12-4,NA,TGTGCCAGCAGTTGGGCCACAGAGTCGCAGTACTTC,CASSWATESQYF
TRBJ2-1,NA,TRBV7-6,NA,TGTGCCAGCAGCTTAGCGGGAGGGCAGTTCTTC,CASSLAGGQFF
TRBJ2-1,NA,TRBV7-3,TRBD2,TGTGCCAGCAGCCGGGGACTAGCGGAAAACAATGAGCAGTTCTTC,CASSRGLAENNEQFF
TRBJ1-2,NA,TRBV10-3,TRBD1,TGTGCCATCAGTGAGGGGGGAGGACAGGGATATGGCTACACCTTC,CAISEGGGQGYGYTF
TRBJ2-3,NA,TRBV3-1/TRBV3-2,TRBD1,TGTGCCAGCAGCCAAGGGGCAGGGGGAAATACGCAGTATTTT,CASSQGAGGNTQYF
TRBJ2-1,once,TRBV3-1/TRBV3-2,TRBD2,TGTGCCAGCAGCCCGGTAACTAGCGGGAGTCTGTTCTTC,CASSPVTSGSLFF
TRBJ1-2,NA,TRBV6-2/TRBV6-3,TRBD1,TGTGCCAGCAGTTACGGGGGGACAGACTATGGCTACACCTTC,CASSYGGTDYGYTF
TRBJ2-3,NA,TRBV4-1,NA,TGCGCCAGCAGCCCCCGGGACATTAGCACAGATACGCAGTATTTT,CASSPRDISTDTQYF
TRBJ2-5,NA,TRBV28,TRBD2,TGTGCCAGCAGCTCTTATGTGACTAGCCTTCGGGAGACCCAGTACTTC,CASSSYVTSLRETQYF
TRBJ1-6,NA,TRBV19,NA,TGTGCCAGTAGGACAAGCTCCTATAATTCACCCCTCCACTTT,CASRTSSYNSPLHF
TRBJ2-3,NA,TRBV28,TRBD2,TGTGCCAGCAGACCACTAGCGGGAAGTAGCACAGATACGCAGTATTTT,CASRPLAGSSTDTQYF
TRBJ2-7,NA,TRBV15,NA,TGTGCCACCAGCTACTTCCGGGACACCTACGAGCAGTACTTC,CATSYFRDTYEQYF
TRBJ2-7,NA,TRBV7-9,TRBD1,TGTGCCAGCAGCCCCCCGGGACAGGGGTTTTACGAGCAGTACTTC,CASSPPGQGFYEQYF
TRBJ2-2,NA,TRBV2,TRBD1,TGTGCCAGCAGTTACGGACAGGGGTACACCGGGGAGCTGTTTTTT,CASSYGQGYTGELFF
TRBJ1-2,NA,TRBV29-1,NA,TGCAGCGTCCTCGTTGGGGGGGGAGGGTATGGCTACACCTTC,CSVLVGGGGYGYTF
TRBJ2-7,NA,TRBV27,NA,TGTGCCAGCAGTTTATCTCTTTTTTCCTACGAGCAGTACTTC,CASSLSLFSYEQYF
TRBJ1-1,NA,TRBV19,TRBD1,TGTGCCAGTAGTATTTGGGACAGGGGATCCACTGAAGCTTTCTTT,CASSIWDRGSTEAFF
TRBJ2-7,once,TRBV4-3,NA,TGCGCCAGCAGCCTAAATTCCAACGGTGACAAGTACTCCTACGAGCAGTACTTC,CASSLNSNGDKYSYEQYF
TRBJ1-5,NA,TRBV10-3,NA,TGTGCCATCAGTGAAGGAGTAAATAGCAATCAGCCCCAGCATTTT,CAISEGVNSNQPQHF
TRBJ2-2,once,TRBV19,TRBD2,TGTGCCAGTCATCCTGCACTGGGACTAGCGGAAGCTAAGAACACCGGGGAGCTGTTTTTT,CASHPALGLAEAKNTGELFF
TRBJ2-1,NA,TRBV2,TRBD2,TGTGCCAGCAGGGGGACTATTTTCAATGAGCAGTTCTTC,CASRGTIFNEQFF
TRBJ2-5,NA,TRBV28,TRBD1,TGTGCCAGCAGGAATTCCGGGACAGCCGAACAAGAGACCCAGTACTTC,CASRNSGTAEQETQYF
TRBJ2-7,NA,TRBV19,TRBD1,TGTGCCAGTAGTGTTGGGACAGGGGCCTCCTACGAGCAGTACTTC,CASSVGTGASYEQYF
TRBJ2-1,few,TRBV19,NA,TGTGCCAGTAGTCTCGGGTCCCACAATGAGCAGTTCTTC,CASSLGSHNEQFF
TRBJ2-7,NA,TRBV28,TRBD2,TGTGCCAGCAGTTTCCCCCGCGGGGGGTCTACCTACGAGCAGTACTTC,CASSFPRGGSTYEQYF
TRBJ1-4,NA,TRBV30,NA,TGTGCCTGGAGAGCCCACAGGAATGAAAAACTGCTTTTT,CAWRAHRNEKLLF
TRBJ2-1,NA,TRBV18,NA,TGTGCCAGCTCACCACCGGTATTTGACAGTTACAATGAGCAGTTCTTC,CASSPPVFDSYNEQFF
TRBJ2-7,NA,TRBV5-1,NA,TGCGCCAGCAGCTTGTCTGGGGCAGCCTACGAGCAGTACTTC,CASSLSGAAYEQYF
TRBJ2-3,NA,TRBV5-1,TRBD1,TGCGCCAGCAGCCATCGACCCGACAGGGGTGTGGAAGATACGCAGTATTTT,CASSHRPDRGVEDTQYF
TRBJ2-3,NA,TRBV3-1/TRBV3-2,NA,TGTGCCAGCAGCCAGTCCCACGGTAGGAGGGGAGATACGCAGTATTTT,CASSQSHGRRGDTQYF
TRBJ2-6,NA,TRBV19,NA,TGTGCCAGTAGTATAGGAGTGGCTGGGGCCAACGTCCTGACTTTC,CASSIGVAGANVLTF
TRBJ2-1,NA,TRBV14,NA,TGTGCCAGCAGCCAAGATGGGGCCAATGAGCAGTTCTTC,CASSQDGANEQFF
TRBJ1-2,NA,TRBV10-1,TRBD1,TGCGCCTCCTGGACAGGGCATGCGAGCTATGGCTACACCTTC,CASWTGHASYGYTF
TRBJ2-5,NA,TRBV7-9,TRBD1,TGTGCCAGCAGCTTACCGGGACAGGGAGAGGCCCAAGAGACCCAGTACTTC,CASSLPGQGEAQETQYF
TRBJ2-7,NA,TRBV5-6,TRBD2,TGTGCCAGCAGCCCACCCGGGGGGTGGAGTGACGAGCAGTACTTC,CASSPPGGWSDEQYF
TRBJ2-1,NA,TRBV27,NA,TGTGCCAGCAGTTTATGGGCGGGAAAAGGGAATGAGCAGTTCTTC,CASSLWAGKGNEQFF